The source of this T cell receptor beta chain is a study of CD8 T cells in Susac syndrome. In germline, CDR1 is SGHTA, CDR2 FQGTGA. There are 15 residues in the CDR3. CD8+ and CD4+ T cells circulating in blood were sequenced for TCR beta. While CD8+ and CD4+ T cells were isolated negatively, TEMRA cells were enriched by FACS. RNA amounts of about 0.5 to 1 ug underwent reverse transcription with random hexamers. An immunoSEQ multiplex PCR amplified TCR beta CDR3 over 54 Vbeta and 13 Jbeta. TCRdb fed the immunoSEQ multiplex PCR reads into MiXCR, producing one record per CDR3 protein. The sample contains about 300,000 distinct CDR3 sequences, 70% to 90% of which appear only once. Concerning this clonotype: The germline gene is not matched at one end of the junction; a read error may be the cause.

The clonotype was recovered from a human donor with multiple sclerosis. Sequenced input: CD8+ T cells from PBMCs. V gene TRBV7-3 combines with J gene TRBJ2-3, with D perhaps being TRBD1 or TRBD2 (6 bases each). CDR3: CTSSLKGGHTDTQYF. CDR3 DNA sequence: TGTACCAGCAGCTTAAAGGGGGGTCACACAGATACGCAGTATTTT.